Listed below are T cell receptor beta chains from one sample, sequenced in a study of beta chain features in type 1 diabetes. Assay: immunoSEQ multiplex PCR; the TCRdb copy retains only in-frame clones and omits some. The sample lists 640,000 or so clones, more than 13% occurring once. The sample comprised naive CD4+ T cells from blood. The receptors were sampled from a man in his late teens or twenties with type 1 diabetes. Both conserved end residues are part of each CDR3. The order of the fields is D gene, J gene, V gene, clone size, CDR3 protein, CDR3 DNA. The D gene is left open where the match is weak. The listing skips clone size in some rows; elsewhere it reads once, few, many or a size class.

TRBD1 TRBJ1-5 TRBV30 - CAWSRQGFQPQHF TGTGCCTGGAGCCGACAGGGTTTTCAGCCCCAGCATTTT
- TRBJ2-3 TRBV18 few CASSTQESTDTQYF TGTGCCAGCTCAACACAGGAGAGCACAGATACGCAGTATTTT
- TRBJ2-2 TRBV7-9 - CAPRPEGRAINTGELFF TGTGCCCCAAGGCCTGAGGGCAGGGCCATTAACACCGGGGAGCTGTTTTTT
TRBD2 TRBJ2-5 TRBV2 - CASSDKLAEETQYF TGTGCCAGCAGCGATAAACTAGCGGAAGAGACCCAGTACTTC
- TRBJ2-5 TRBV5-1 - CASSREETQYF TGCGCCAGCAGCCGTGAGGAGACCCAGTACTTC
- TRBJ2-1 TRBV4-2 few CASSQVPPGAEYNEQFF TGTGCCAGCAGCCAAGTCCCCCCGGGGGCGGAGTACAATGAGCAGTTCTTC
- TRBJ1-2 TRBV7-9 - CASSLLDPNYGYTF TGTGCCAGCAGCTTACTGGACCCGAACTATGGCTACACCTTC
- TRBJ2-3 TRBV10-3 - CAIGRGLTDTQYF TGTGCCATCGGCCGGGGGCTCACAGATACGCAGTATTTT
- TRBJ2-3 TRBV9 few CASSVGGDTQYF TGTGCCAGCAGCGTAGGTGGAGATACGCAGTATTTT
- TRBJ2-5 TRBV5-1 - CASSSGPNQETQYF TGCGCCAGCAGCTCGGGACCAAACCAAGAGACCCAGTACTTC
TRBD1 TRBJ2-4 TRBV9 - CASSRGQGFSNIQYF TGTGCCAGCAGTCGGGGACAGGGTTTTTCGAACATTCAGTACTTC
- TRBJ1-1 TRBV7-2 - CASSLSRWGEAFF TGTGCCAGCAGCTTAAGTCGGTGGGGTGAAGCTTTCTTT
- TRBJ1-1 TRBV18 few CASSPQKGNTEAFF TGTGCCAGCTCACCACAAAAAGGGAACACTGAAGCTTTCTTT
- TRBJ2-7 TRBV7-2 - CASSLTISSYEQYF TGTGCCAGCAGCTTAACTATCAGCTCCTACGAGCAGTACTTC
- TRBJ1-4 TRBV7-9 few CASSLGDSQNEKLFF TGTGCCAGCAGCTTAGGCGACAGTCAGAATGAAAAACTGTTTTTT
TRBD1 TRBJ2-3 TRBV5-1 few CASSLGQGSGDTQYF TGCGCCAGCAGCTTGGGACAGGGGAGTGGAGATACGCAGTATTTT